This TCR beta chain originates from a study of early T cells in non-severe SARS-CoV-2 infection. Attachment of unique molecular identifiers to individual cDNA molecules was performed. TCRdb analysed the 5' RACE reads with MiXCR anew, one entry per CDR3 protein. The repertoire holds about 80,000 distinct CDR3 sequences, about 5% seen once, with around 7.8% in the top ten. V was cut by 4 bases and J by 6 bases, with 13 bases left in between. Germline V gene sequence: CDR1 MNHEY, CDR2 SMNVEV (reference sequence). The CDR3 consists of 13 residues. The clonotype was recovered from an adult who was a healthcare worker with PCR-confirmed SARS-CoV-2 infection or an uninfected control (not recorded which). The sample consisted of whole blood, taken at baseline. This chain connects TRBV27 to TRBJ2-7; D is uncertain. The CDR3 protein is CASSYFLGREQYF. The CDR3 DNA sequence: TGTGCCAGCAGTTACTTCCTCGGGCGCGAGCAGTACTTC.